The entry below gives a single T cell receptor (beta chain) sequence along with its context. These data belong to a study of cytomegalovirus exposure and HLA in healthy donors. The CDR3 spans 14 residues. V shed 3 bases, J shed 6 bases, and the junction held 4 bases outside the gene matches. From germline, CDR1 is SGHRS and CDR2 YFSETQ. TCRdb keeps only in-frame clones here, not all; method: immunoSEQ multiplex PCR. The sample includes 100,000 to 150,000 clones, more than 70% seen only once; the top ten take approximately 1.5%. This sequence was found in a young man in good health and CMV-seronegative. The sample comprised PBMCs. The chain joins TRBV5-1 to TRBJ2-7; 12 bases map to TRBD1. The CDR3 loop is CASSSGTGGLEQYF. The CDR3, as DNA: TGCGCCAGCAGCTCGGGGACAGGGGGCCTCGAGCAGTACTTC.